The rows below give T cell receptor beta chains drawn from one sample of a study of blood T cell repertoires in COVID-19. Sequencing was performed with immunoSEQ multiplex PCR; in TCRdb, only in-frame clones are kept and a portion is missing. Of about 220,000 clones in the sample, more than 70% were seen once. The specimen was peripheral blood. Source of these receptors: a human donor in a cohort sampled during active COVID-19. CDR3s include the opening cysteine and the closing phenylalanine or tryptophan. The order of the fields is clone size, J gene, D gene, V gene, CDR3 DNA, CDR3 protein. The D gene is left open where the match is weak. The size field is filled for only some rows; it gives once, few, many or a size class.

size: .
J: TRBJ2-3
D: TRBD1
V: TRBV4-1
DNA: TGCGCCAGCAGCCAGGGACCGGGACAGGGTGGGGATACGCAGTATTTT
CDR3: CASSQGPGQGGDTQYF

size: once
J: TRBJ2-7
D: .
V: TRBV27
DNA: TGTGCCAGCAGGGAGGGGATCTACGAGCAGTACTTC
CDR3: CASREGIYEQYF

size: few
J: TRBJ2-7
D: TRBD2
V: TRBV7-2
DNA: TGTGCCAGCAGCCCAGTCGGCGGGAGTTTGGACGAGCAGTACTTC
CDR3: CASSPVGGSLDEQYF

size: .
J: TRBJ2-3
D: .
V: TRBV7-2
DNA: TGTGCCAGCAGCTTAGAGCTAGCGACGGATACGCAGTATTTT
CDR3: CASSLELATDTQYF

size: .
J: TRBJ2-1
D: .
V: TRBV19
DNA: TGTGCCAGTAGTACAGGTAATGAGCAGTTCTTC
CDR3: CASSTGNEQFF

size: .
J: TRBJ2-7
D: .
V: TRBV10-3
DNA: TGTGCCATCAGTGAGTCTGGTGGGCGGGCGCACGAGCAGTACTTC
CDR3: CAISESGGRAHEQYF

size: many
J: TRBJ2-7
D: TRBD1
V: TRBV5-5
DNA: TGTGCCAGCAGCTTCGACAGGGTCGGCGGGTACGAGCAGTACTTC
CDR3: CASSFDRVGGYEQYF

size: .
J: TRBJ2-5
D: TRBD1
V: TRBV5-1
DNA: TGCGCCAGCAGCGGACAGGGGGGGCTAGAGACCCAGTACTTC
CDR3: CASSGQGGLETQYF

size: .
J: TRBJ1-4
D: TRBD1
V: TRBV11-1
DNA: TGTGCCAGCAGCTTAACAGGGGGCGATGAAAAACTGTTTTTT
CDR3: CASSLTGGDEKLFF

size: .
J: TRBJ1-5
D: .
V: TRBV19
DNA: TGTGCCAGTAGTAGAGGTTACACGCTGGATCAGCCCCAGCATTTT
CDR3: CASSRGYTLDQPQHF

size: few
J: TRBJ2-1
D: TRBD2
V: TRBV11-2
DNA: TGTGCCAGCAGCCGTTTAAGGAGCGGGAGTTACGTTGAGCAGTTCTTC
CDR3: CASSRLRSGSYVEQFF

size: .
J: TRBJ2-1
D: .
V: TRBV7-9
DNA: TGTGCCAGCAGCTCAAGGGAGAAGCCCTACAATGAGCAGTTCTTC
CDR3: CASSSREKPYNEQFF

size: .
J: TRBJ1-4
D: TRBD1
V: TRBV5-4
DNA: TGTGCCAGCAGCTTCAGCAGGGGGCAAGGTGAAAAACTGTTTTTT
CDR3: CASSFSRGQGEKLFF

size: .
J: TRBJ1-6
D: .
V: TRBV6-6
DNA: TGTGCCAGCAAAGCAGGGAGGGAGAATAATTCACCCCTCCACTTT
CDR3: CASKAGRENNSPLHF

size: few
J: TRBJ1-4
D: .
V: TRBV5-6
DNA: TGTGCCAGCAGCACGAGGTGGGGGAGGGAACTGTTTTTT
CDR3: CASSTRWGRELFF

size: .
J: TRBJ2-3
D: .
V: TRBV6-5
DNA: TGTGCCAGCAATCTACCCTCAACCACAGATACGCAGTATTTT
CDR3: CASNLPSTTDTQYF

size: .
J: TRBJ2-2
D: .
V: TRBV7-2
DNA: TGTGCCAGCAACTTACAGGGGAACACCGGGGAGCTGTTTTTT
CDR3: CASNLQGNTGELFF

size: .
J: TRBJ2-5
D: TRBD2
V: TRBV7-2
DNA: TGTGCCAGCAGCTCGCAGCGGGGGGGCCGGGAGACCCAGTACTTC
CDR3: CASSSQRGGRETQYF

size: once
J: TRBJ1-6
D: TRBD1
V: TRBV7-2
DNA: TGTGCCAGCAGCTTATGGACAGGGCGAAATTCACCCCTCCACTTT
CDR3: CASSLWTGRNSPLHF

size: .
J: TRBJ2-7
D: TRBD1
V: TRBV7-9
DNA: TGTGCCAGCAGCCGAACCACCGGGACAGGGTCTGACGAGCAGTACTTC
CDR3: CASSRTTGTGSDEQYF

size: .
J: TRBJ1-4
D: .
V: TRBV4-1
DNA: TGCGCCAGCAGCCAGAATCCAGTGGGGGGAGATTCCCTGTTTTTT
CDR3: CASSQNPVGGDSLFF

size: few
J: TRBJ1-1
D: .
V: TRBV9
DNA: TGTGCCAGCAGCGATCGCCCAGCAGGGGAAGCTTTCTTT
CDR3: CASSDRPAGEAFF

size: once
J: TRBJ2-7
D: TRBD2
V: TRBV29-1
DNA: TGCAGCGTTGACTGGCACGGCGGGAGTGGGGCAGAGCAGTACTTC
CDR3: CSVDWHGGSGAEQYF

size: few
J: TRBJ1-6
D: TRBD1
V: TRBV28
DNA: TGTGCCAGCAGCCCCGGGACAGATAATTCACCCCTCCACTTT
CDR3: CASSPGTDNSPLHF

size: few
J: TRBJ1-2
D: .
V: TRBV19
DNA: TGTGCCAGTAGTATACAGGGTAACTATGGCTACACCTTC
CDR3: CASSIQGNYGYTF

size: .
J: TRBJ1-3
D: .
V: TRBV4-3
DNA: TGCGCCAGCAGCCCCGAATCGGGAGGAAACACCATATATTTT
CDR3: CASSPESGGNTIYF

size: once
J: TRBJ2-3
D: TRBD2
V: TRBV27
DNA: TGTGCCAGCAGTAAATTAGCGGGGGGGCCCGCAGATACGCAGTATTTT
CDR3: CASSKLAGGPADTQYF